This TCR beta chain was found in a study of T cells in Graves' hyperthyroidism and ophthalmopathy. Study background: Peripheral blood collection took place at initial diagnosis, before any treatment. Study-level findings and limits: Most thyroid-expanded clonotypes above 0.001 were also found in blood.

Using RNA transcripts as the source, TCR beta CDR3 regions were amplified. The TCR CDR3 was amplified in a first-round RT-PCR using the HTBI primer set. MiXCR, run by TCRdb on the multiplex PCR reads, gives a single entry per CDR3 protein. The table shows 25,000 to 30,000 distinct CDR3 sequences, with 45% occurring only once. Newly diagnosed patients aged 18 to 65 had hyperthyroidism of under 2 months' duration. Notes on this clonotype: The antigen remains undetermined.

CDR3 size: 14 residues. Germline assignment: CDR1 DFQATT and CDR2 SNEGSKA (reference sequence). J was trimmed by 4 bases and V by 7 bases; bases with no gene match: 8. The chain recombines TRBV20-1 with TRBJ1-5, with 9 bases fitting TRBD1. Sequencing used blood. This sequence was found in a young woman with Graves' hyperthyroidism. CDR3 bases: TGCAGTGTACCGGGACAGGGACGAAATCAGCCCCAGCATTTT. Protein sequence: CSVPGQGRNQPQHF.